Included here is one T cell receptor (beta chain) sequence, with context. The table lists this clonotype with a few counts. What antigen it recognizes has not been identified. Base qualities are missing; no much larger clone stands one base away. This sample is drawn from a study of molecular identifiers for immune sequencing clone quantification (dated by TCRdb to 2017 to 2018). Study-level background: For a replicate experiment, the RNA from either 20,000 or 100,000 naive CD8 T cells was divided into five aliquots, and four of those aliquots went on to sequencing. CD8 T cells were used in a methods study to benchmark molecular-identifier clustering-based TCR repertoire sequencing (MIDCIRS) and TCR RNA copy counting. What the research found in general, with its limitations: Modeling indicated approximately 3 TCR RNA copies recovered per cell, compared with about ten by digital PCR, which implies a capture efficiency of approximately 30%. When barcode sub-clustering was left out, chimeric consensus sequences inflated TCR diversity, with chimeras reaching as high as 47%. Identical TCR molecules sharing a barcode could cause highly expanded clone sizes to be underestimated. Naive libraries contained spiked-in Jurkat TCR RNA (around eleven copies' worth), which is not part of the donor repertoire. In CMV-specific effector cells, clones with more than 20 RNA copies contained over 98% of molecules, whereas in naive cells such clones contained under 1% of molecules. A single cell's worth of spiked-in Jurkat TCR RNA was reported detectable even among around 1 million naive CD8 T cells.

Germline trimming amounts to 10 bases on V and 3 bases on J, with 8 as the count of junction bases outside the gene matches. The germline V gene encodes CDR1 MNHNS and CDR2 SASEGT. The CDR3 starts with the cysteine, ends with the phenylalanine, and has 13 residues. Just the 39-base CDR3 DNA is kept, in frame starting at base 1. Libraries of naive CD8 T cells were built from anywhere between about 19,000 and 1,000,000 sorted cells, with 10%, 30% or 50% of the purified RNA used. Naive CD8 T cells, defined as CD8+CD4-CCR7+CD45RA+, were FACS-sorted into RLT Plus buffer on a BD FACSAria II. To test detection sensitivity, Jurkat RNA equal to approximately 10 TCR copies was added to samples of about 19,000-1,100,000 naive CD8 T cells. Enrichment of CD8 T cells was done with RosetteSep CD8+ T Cell Enrichment Cocktail plus Ficoll-Paque, and ACK red cell lysis came afterward. Library prep was done by PCR. The sequencing machine was an Illumina HiSeq 4000. Bulk TCR libraries were prepared as previously described, using TCR primers listed in Table S5. Purification of total RNA was performed with the Qiagen AllPrep DNA/RNA kit. Before analysis, reads from multiple sequencing runs of one library were combined. The authors' pipeline ran thus. Reads were retained only if an exact TCR constant sequence was present, and the retained reads were trimmed to 150 nt and grouped according to their 12-nt molecular barcodes. Reads within each barcode group were sub-clustered using a 15% Levenshtein threshold, and quality-weighted consensus sequences were constructed for each RNA molecule. Non-functional sequences were discarded, and so were lower-count sequences lying one edit away from another sequence. Based on a fit of two negative binomial distributions, barcode sub-clusters having less than 20% of the maximum read count were discarded. TCRdb trimmed the raw reads at Q25, called clones with MiXCR and kept productive beta chains. Each record represents a unique CDR3 protein, reported with the most common genes and DNA among its rows. None of the V and J calls come from the authors' own analysis; TCRdb made them. This sample has a few hundred thousand distinct CDR3 sequences in its table, and about 22% of those were observed once. The ten largest account for 0.7% to 0.95% of the sample.

Sequenced: naive CD8+ T cells from blood, with Jurkat cell RNA spiked in. The cell subset or site label, as the study defines it: FACS-sorted CD8+CD4-CCR7+CD45RA+ naive T cells. Recombination joined TRBV6-1 with TRBJ2-7, with 8 bases aligning to TRBD2. The source of this sequence is a human donor in good health. Some libraries in this study had Jurkat cell RNA spiked in. The bases read TGTGCCATCCTCGGGGGGGCCCTCTACGAGCAGTACTTC. It translates as CAILGGALYEQYF.